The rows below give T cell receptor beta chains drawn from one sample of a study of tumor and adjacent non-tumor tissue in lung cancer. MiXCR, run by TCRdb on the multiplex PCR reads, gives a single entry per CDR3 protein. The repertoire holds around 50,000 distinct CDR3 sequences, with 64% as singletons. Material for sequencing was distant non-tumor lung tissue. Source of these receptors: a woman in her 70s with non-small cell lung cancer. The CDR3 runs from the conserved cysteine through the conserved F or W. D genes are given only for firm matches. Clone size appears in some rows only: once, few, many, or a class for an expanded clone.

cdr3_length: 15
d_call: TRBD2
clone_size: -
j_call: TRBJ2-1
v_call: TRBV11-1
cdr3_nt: TGTGCCAGCAACTTATCCCTAGCGGGGCCCGTTGAGTGGTTCTTC
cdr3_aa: CASNLSLAGPVEWFF

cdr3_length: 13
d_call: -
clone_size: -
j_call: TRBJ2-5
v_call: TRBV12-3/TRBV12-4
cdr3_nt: TGTTCCAGCCGGAACAGGGTGGGAGATACCCAGTACTTC
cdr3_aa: CSSRNRVGDTQYF

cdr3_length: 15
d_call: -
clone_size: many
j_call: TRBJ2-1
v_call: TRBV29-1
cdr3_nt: TGCAGCTCTACACCCTTGGGGGGCACCTACAATGAGCAGTTCTTC
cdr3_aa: CSSTPLGGTYNEQFF

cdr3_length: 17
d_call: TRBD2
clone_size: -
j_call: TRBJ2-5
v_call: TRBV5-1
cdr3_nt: TGTGCCAGCAGCCTCGACGGGACTACGCGGGGCCAAGAGGCCCAGTACTTC
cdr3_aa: CASSLDGTTRGQEAQYF

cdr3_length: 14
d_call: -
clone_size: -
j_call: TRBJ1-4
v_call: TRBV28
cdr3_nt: TGTGACAGCAACAAGTACAGGGCTAATGAAAAACTGTTTTTT
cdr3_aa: CDSNKYRANEKLFF

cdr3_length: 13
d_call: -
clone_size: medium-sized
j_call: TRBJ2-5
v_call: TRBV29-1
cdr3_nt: TGCAGCGTTGAGCTACTAGCAGGGGAGACCCAGTACTTC
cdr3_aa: CSVELLAGETQYF

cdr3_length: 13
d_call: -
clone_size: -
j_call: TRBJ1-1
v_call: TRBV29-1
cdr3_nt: TGCAGCGTAAGTAAGGACCTGAACCCTGAAGCTTTCTTT
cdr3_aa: CSVSKDLNPEAFF

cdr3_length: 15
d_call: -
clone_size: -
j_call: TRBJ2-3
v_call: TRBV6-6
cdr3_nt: TGTGCCGGCAGTTACTGGGGAGACAGCACAGATACGCAGTATTTT
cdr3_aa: CAGSYWGDSTDTQYF

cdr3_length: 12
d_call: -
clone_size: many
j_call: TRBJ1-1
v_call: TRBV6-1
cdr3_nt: TGTGCCAGCAGCCGACGGGGCACTGAAGCTTTCTTT
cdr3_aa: CASSRRGTEAFF

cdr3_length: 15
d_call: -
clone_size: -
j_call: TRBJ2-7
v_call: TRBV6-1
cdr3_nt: TGTGCAAGCAGTGAAGGTATTATCGGGAGTTACGAGCAGTACTTC
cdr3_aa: CASSEGIIGSYEQYF

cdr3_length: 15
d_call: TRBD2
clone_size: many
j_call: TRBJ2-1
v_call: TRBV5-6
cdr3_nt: TGTGCCAGCAGCCAAGGGACTAGCGGCTACAATGAGCAGTTCTTC
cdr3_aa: CASSQGTSGYNEQFF

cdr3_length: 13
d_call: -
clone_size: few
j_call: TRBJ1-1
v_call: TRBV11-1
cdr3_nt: TGTGCCAGCAGCCCAACTGAGAGCACTGAAGCTTTCTTT
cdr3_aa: CASSPTESTEAFF

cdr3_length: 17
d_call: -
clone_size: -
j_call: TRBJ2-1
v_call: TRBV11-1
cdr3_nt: TGTGCCAGCAGCTTTCCCCTGTGGGAGTACCCCCACAATGAGCAGTTCTTT
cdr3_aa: CASSFPLWEYPHNEQFF

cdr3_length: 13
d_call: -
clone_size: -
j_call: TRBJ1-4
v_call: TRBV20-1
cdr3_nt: TGCAATGCTAGCGTGGGTATTAATGAAAAACTGTTTTTT
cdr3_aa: CNASVGINEKLFF

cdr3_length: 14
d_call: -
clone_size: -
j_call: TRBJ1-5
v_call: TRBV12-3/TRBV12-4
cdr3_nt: TGTGCCAGGAACCCTTCTGGGGACAATCAGCCCCAGCATTTT
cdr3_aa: CARNPSGDNQPQHF

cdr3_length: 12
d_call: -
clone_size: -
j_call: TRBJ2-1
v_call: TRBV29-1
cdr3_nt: TGCAGCGTTGATCGGGGGTACAATGAACAGCTCTTC
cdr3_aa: CSVDRGYNEQLF

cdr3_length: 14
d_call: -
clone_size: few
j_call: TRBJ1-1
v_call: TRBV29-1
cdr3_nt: TGCAACGTTGAAGGAGGAGGGGAGGACACTGTAGCTTTCTTT
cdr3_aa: CNVEGGGEDTVAFF

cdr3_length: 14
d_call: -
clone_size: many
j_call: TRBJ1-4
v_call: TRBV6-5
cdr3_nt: TGTGCCAGCAGTTACGACAGGCTTAATGAAAAACTGTTTTTT
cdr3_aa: CASSYDRLNEKLFF

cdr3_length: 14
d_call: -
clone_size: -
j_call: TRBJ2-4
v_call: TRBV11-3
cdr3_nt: TGTGCCAGGAGCATATCCGGAACCAAAAACATTCGGTACTTC
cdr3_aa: CARSISGTKNIRYF

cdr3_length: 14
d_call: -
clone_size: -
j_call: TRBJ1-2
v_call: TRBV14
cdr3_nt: TGTGCCAGCAGCCGAGTCCAAGCTAGCTATGACTACACCTTC
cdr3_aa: CASSRVQASYDYTF

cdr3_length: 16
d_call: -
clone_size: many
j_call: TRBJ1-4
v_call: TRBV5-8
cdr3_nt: TGTGCCAGCAGCTTGGAGGGGCAACAGGGTGGTGAAAAACTGTTTTTT
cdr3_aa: CASSLEGQQGGEKLFF

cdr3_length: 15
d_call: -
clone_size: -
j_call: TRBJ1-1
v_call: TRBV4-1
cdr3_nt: TGCGCCAGCGGCCAATCTGGCGAACAGAACACTGAAGCTTTCTTT
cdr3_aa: CASGQSGEQNTEAFF

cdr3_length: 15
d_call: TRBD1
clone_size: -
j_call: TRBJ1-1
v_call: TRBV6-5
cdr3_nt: TGTGCCAGCAGTCCACAGGGGGCTATTAGCTCTGAAGCTTTCTTT
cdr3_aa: CASSPQGAISSEAFF

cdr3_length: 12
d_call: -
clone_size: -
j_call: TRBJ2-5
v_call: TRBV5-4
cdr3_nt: TGTGCCAGCAACTTGTCCCGGGAGACCCAGTACTTC
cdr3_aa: CASNLSRETQYF

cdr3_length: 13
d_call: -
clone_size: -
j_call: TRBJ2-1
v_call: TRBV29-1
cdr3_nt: TGCAGCGTTGAAGAAACTAACGGAGTTGAGCAGTTCTTC
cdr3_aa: CSVEETNGVEQFF

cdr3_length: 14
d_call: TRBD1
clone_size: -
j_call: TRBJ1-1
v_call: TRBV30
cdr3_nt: TGTGCCTGGAGGTCACAGGGGGGGAACACTGAAGCTTTCTTT
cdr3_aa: CAWRSQGGNTEAFF

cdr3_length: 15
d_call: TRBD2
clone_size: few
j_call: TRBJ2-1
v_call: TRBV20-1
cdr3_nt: TGCAGTGCTATTAGCGGGAGAGTTATGGGCAATGAGCAGTTCTTC
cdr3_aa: CSAISGRVMGNEQFF

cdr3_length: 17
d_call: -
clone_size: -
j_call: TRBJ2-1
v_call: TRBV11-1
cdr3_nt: TGTGCCAGCAGCATTGCCCCGTGGAAGTACCCCTACAATGAGCAGTTCTTC
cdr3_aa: CASSIAPWKYPYNEQFF

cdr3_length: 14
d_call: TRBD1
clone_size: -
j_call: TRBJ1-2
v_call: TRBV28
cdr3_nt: TGTGCCAACAGTCCGCTGGGACAGGGTAGTGGTTACACCTTC
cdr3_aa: CANSPLGQGSGYTF

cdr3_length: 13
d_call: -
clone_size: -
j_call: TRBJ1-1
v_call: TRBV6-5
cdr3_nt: TGTGCCAGTAGCCTCAATTACAGGATTGGAGCTTTCTTT
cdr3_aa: CASSLNYRIGAFF

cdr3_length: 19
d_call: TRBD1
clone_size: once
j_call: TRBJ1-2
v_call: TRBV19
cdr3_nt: TGTGCCAGTGGAAACACGAACTGGGGGAGACAGGGCGAGTCGGCTGGCTACACCTTC
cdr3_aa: CASGNTNWGRQGESAGYTF

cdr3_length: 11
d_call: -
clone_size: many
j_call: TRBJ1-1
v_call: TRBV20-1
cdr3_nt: TGCAGTGCTAGTATTGGGACTGAAGCTTTCTTT
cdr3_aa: CSASIGTEAFF

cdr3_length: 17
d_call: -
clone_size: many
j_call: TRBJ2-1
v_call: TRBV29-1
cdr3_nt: TGCAGCGTTGTAGGACGGAGGGAAACAACTCGCTACAATGAGCAGTTCTTC
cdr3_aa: CSVVGRRETTRYNEQFF